Described below is a single T cell receptor (beta chain) sequence and its context. Antigen unknown. All donors participated as healthy donors of bone marrow. These data belong to a study of cytomegalovirus exposure and HLA in healthy donors. Overall study findings and caveats: From TCR beta sequences, most subjects' HLA-A and HLA-B alleles were reportedly predicted accurately.

The CDR3 runs to 15 residues. The V end lost 2 bases, the J end lost 7 bases, and 19 bases lay between the germline ends. Germline V gene data show CDR1 as SGHNT and CDR2 as YYREEE (reference sequence). Both 60 Vbeta primers and 13 Jbeta primers went into the PCR. This table comes from immunoSEQ multiplex PCR, and its TCRdb copy is limited to in-frame clones, with some not included. Of under 200,000 clones in the sample, around four fifths were seen once. This sequence originates from a female donor in good health and CMV-seronegative. The chain combines TRBV5-4 with TRBJ2-7, with D possibly being TRBD2 (5 bases). Sequencing was performed on PBMCs. The CDR3 DNA is TGTGCCAGCAGCTTTCTGTCGAACCCCTCGGGGGAGCAGTACTTC. Protein sequence: CASSFLSNPSGEQYF.